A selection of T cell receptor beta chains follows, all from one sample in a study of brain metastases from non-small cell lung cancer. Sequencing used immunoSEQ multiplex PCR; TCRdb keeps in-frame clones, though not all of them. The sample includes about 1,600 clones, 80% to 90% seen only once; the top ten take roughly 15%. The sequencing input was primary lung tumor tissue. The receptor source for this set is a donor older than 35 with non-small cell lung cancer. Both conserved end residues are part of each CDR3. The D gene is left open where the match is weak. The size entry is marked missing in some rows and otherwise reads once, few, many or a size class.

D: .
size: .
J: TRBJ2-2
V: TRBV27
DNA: TGTGCCAGCAGTTACGTCTTCGCCACCGGGGAGCTGTTTTTT
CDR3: CASSYVFATGELFF

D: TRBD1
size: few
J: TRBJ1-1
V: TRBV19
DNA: TGTGCCAGTAGTACCCAGGGGGCGAACACTGAAGCTTTCTTT
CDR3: CASSTQGANTEAFF

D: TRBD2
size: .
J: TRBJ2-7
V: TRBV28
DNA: TGTGCCGGGGGGGGTAGCTCCTACGAGCAGTACTTC
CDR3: CAGGGSSYEQYF

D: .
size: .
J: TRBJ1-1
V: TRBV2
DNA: TGTGCCAGCAGTGAAGAAGGGCAACAGAAAGCTTTCTTT
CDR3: CASSEEGQQKAFF

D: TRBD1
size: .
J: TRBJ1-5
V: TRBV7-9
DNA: TGTGCCAGCAGCCGAGCGGGGGACAGAAATCAGCCCCAGCATTTT
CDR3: CASSRAGDRNQPQHF

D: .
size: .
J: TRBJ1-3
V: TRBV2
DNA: TGTGCCAGCGGAGGAAACACCATATATTTT
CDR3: CASGGNTIYF

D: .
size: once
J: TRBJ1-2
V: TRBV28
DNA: TGTGCCAGCAGTTTACAGGGGGGCTACACCTTC
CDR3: CASSLQGGYTF

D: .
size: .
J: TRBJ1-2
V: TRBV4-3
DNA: TGCGCCAGCAGCCCTGCGACAGAAAACTATGGCTACACCTTC
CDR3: CASSPATENYGYTF

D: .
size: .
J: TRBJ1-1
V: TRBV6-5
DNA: TGTGCCAGCAGTTACTCGGGTCCTATGAACACTGAAGCTTTCTTT
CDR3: CASSYSGPMNTEAFF

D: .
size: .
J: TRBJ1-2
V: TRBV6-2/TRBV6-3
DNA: TGTGCCAGCAGCCACGGCCCAGGCTACACCTTC
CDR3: CASSHGPGYTF

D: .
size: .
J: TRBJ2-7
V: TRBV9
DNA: TGTGCCAGCAGCGTAGGAGGGTCCGCCTACGAGCAGTACTTC
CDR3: CASSVGGSAYEQYF

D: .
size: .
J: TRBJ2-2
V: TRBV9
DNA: TGTGCCAGCAGCGTAAAGGTTGGTAGCACCGGGGAGCTGTTTTTT
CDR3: CASSVKVGSTGELFF

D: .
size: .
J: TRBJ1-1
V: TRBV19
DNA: TGTGCCAGTAGTATCCTGGGCACGAACACTGAAGCTTTCTTT
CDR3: CASSILGTNTEAFF

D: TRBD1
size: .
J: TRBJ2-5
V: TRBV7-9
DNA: TGTGCCAGCAGCCAAGGGACAGGACAAGAGACCCAGTACTTC
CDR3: CASSQGTGQETQYF

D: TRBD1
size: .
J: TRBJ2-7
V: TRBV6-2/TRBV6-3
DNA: TGTGCCAGCAGTTACTTCCAGGGGGCGCAAGGGCAGTACTTC
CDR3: CASSYFQGAQGQYF

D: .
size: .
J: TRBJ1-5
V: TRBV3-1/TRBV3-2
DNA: TGTGCCAGCAGCGCGGAAGCTCGGCATCATCAGCCCCAGCATTTT
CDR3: CASSAEARHHQPQHF

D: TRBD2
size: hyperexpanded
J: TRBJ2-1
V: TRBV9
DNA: TGTGCCAGCAGCGCAAGTCCCGGGACTAGCGGTGAGCAGTTCTTC
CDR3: CASSASPGTSGEQFF

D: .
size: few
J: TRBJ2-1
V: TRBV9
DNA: TGTGCCAGCAGCGAACAGGGCCATGAGCAGTTCTTC
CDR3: CASSEQGHEQFF

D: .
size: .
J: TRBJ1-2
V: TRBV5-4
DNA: TGTGCCAGCAGCACCTTTTTGGGGGCAGGGTATGGCTACACCTTC
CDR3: CASSTFLGAGYGYTF

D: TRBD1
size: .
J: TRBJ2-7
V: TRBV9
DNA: TGTGCCAGCAGCGTAGACAGGGGTGTCCACGAGCAGTACTTC
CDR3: CASSVDRGVHEQYF

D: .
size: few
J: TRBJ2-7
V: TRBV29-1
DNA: TGCAGCGTCCAACCGTCGGGACTTTCCGAGCAGTACTTC
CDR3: CSVQPSGLSEQYF

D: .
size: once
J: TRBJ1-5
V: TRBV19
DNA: TGTGCCAGTAACCGGCAGATCAATCAGCCCCAGCATTTT
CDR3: CASNRQINQPQHF

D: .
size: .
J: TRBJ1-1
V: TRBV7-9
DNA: TGTGCCAGCAGCACCCGGGGAGTCACTGAAGCTTTCTTT
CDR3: CASSTRGVTEAFF

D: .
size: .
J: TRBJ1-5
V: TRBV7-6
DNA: TGTGCCAGCAGCTTAGTGGGGGCCGGTCAGCCCCAGCATTTT
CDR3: CASSLVGAGQPQHF

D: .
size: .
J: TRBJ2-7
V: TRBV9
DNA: TGTGCCAGCAGCGTACGCCAGTGGCACGAGCAGTACTTC
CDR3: CASSVRQWHEQYF

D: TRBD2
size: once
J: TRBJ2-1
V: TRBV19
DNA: TGTGCCAGTAGTCCGGTCCCCGGGACTAGCGGGAGATATGAGCAGTTCTTC
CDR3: CASSPVPGTSGRYEQFF

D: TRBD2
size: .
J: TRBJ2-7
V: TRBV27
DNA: TGTGCCAGCAAAGCCCTAGCGGGAGTGTACGAGCAGTACTTC
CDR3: CASKALAGVYEQYF

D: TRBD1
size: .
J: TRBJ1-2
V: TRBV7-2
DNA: TGTGCCAGCAGCTTGGTTTGGGACAGTGATGTCGGCGGCTACACCTTC
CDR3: CASSLVWDSDVGGYTF

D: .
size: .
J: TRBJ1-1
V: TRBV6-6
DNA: TGTGCCAGCAGTTACTCGAATGTGCACACTGAAGCTTTCTTT
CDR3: CASSYSNVHTEAFF

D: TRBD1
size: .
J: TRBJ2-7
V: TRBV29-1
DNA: TGCAGCGTTGGGACAGGGGGGCACGAGCAGTACTTC
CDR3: CSVGTGGHEQYF

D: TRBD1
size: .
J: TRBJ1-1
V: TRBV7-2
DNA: TGTGCCAGCAGCCTGACTCCCGGGACAGCGAACACTGAAGCTTTCTTT
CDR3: CASSLTPGTANTEAFF

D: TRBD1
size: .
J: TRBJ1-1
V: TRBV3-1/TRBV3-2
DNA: TGTGCCAGCAGCCAATCTGTTAAAACAGGGGACGCTGAAGCTTTCTTT
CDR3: CASSQSVKTGDAEAFF

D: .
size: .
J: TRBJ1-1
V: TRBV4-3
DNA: TGCGCCAGCAGCCCCGCAGCAGGGTCTTGGCCCGGTTGGACTGAAGCTTTCTTT
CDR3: CASSPAAGSWPGWTEAFF

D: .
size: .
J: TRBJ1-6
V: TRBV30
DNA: TGTGCCTGGAGTGTACAGAATTCACCCCTCCACTTT
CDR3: CAWSVQNSPLHF

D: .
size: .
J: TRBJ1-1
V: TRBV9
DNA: TGTGCCAGCAGCGTAGCCCCTGGTCCTGAAGCTTTCTTT
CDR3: CASSVAPGPEAFF

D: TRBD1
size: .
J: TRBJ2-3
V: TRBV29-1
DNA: TGCAGTTTTAGACAGGGATCGAAAGATACGCAGTATTTT
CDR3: CSFRQGSKDTQYF

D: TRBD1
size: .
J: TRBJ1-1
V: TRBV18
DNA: TGTGCCAGCTCACCACTGGGACAGCCCGGGGATGAAGCTTTCTTT
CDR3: CASSPLGQPGDEAFF

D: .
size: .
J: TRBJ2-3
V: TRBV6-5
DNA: TGTGCCAGCAGTATGTTCACTAGAGCGGATACGCAGTATTTT
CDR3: CASSMFTRADTQYF

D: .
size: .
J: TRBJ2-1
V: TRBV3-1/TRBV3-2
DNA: TGTGCCAGTAGCCGACAGGTAGTAGGGAATGAGCAGTTCTTC
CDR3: CASSRQVVGNEQFF

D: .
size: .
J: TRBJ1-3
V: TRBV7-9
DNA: TGTGCCAGCAGCGAACAGTTAGGAAACACCATATATTTT
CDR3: CASSEQLGNTIYF

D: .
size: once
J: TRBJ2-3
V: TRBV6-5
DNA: TGTGCCAGCACCAGGGGTGATACGCAGTATTTT
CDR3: CASTRGDTQYF

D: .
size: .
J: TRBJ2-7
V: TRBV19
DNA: TGTGCCAGTAGATACAGAGGAGTGGGCTACGAGCAGTACTTC
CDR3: CASRYRGVGYEQYF

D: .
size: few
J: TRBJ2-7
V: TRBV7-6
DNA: TGTGCCAGCAGCTTAGGGCCGAACTACGAGCAGTACTTC
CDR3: CASSLGPNYEQYF

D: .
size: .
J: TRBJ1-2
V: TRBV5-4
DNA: TGTGCCAGCAGCTCCCCGGCGGGGGTCGGTCCGGATTATGGCTACACCTTC
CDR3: CASSSPAGVGPDYGYTF

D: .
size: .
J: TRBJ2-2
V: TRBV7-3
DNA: TGTGCCAGCAGCCCCAGATTGGGCGGGTCGGGGTACACCGGGGAGCTGTTTTTT
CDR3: CASSPRLGGSGYTGELFF

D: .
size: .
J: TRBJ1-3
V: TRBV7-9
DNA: TGTGCCAGCAGCACGGACGGAGGAAACACCATATATTTT
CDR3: CASSTDGGNTIYF

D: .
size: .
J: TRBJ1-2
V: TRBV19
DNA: TGTGCCAGTAGTGTGGGGACTGATTATGGCTACACCTTC
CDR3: CASSVGTDYGYTF

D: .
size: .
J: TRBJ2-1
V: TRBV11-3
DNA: TGTGCCAGCAGCGTAAAGGGGTTTCTGGATCATGAGCAGTTCTTC
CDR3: CASSVKGFLDHEQFF